Presented here are 32 T cell receptor beta chains from one specimen sequenced in a study of technical replicates of blood from a few donors. Sequencing was performed with immunoSEQ multiplex PCR; in TCRdb, only in-frame clones are kept and a portion is missing. In the table there are about 97,000 clones, 95% to 96% of which are singletons. Source material: T cells isolated from PBMCs. The receptors derive from a human donor in good health.

The gene calls are TRBV5-1 and TRBJ2-1; weak D call: TRBD2 (5 bases). Germline assignment: CDR1 SGHRS and CDR2 YFSETQ. The CDR3 runs 15 residues. Trimming removed 6 bases from V and 4 bases from J, with 17 bases in between. The CDR3 DNA sequence: TGCGCCAGCATGGACCCGGCGGGCCCTTACAATGAGCAGTTCTTC. It yields the protein CASMDPAGPYNEQFF.

The chain is built from TRBV18 and TRBJ2-7; 12 bases are shared with TRBD2. CDR3 length equals 20 residues. The junction had 14 bases not matched to a gene; V was cut back by 2 bases and J by 0 bases. Germline values: CDR1 KGHSH, CDR2 LQKENI. CDR3 in DNA: TGTGCCAGCTCACCAAGGCTTAGCAGACTAGCGGGAGATAACTCCTACGAGCAGTACTTC. The encoded protein is CASSPRLSRLAGDNSYEQYF.

This rearrangement joins TRBV7-8 to TRBJ2-7; D possibly corresponds to TRBD1 (5 bases). The CDR3 has 15 residues. Trimming left V 0 bases short and J 1 base short, with 10 bases between. The germline CDR1 and CDR2 sequences are SGHVS and FQNEAQ. The CDR3 DNA follows: TGTGCCAGCAGCTTAGCTCCAGGGCTTTCCTACGAGCAGTACTTC. Translated, it gives CASSLAPGLSYEQYF.

Comment on this clone: This CDR3 is also generated by other DNA sequences in the sample. The chain carries TRBV4-3 and TRBJ1-3, with D unresolved. Germline CDR1 reads LGHNA; CDR2 reads YSLEER. With 1 base removed from V and 0 bases from J, the gap between germline ends came to 7 bases. This CDR3 has 15 residues. CDR3 bases: TGCGCCAGCAGCCAAGCTTTGAGCTCTGGAAACACCATATATTTT. Protein sequence: CASSQALSSGNTIYF.

This chain connects TRBV27 to TRBJ2-1; 9 nucleotides align to TRBD2. Germline lookup yields CDR1 MNHEY and CDR2 SMNVEV (reference sequence). V gave up 6 bases and J gave up 4 bases; unmatched junction bases: 13. CDR3 length: 17 amino acids. CDR3 residues: CASRSILSGSLYNEQFF. CDR3 nucleotide sequence: TGTGCCAGCAGATCAATCCTTAGCGGGAGCCTATACAATGAGCAGTTCTTC.

J is TRBJ2-2 and V is TRBV2; TRBD2 agrees at 7 bases. The CDR3 has 14 residues. CDR1 and CDR2 (germline): SNHLY, FYNNEI. V shed 11 bases and J 1 base; nucleotides not matched to a gene: 7. In DNA, the CDR3 is TGTGCCGGGGCAGCTAGCGGGAACACCGGGGAGCTGTTTTTT. Residues: CAGAASGNTGELFF.

This clone appeared once. The rearrangement joins TRBV5-6 to TRBJ2-2, with TRBD2 identical over 10 bases. V was pared by 9 bases and J by 2 bases, with 10 bases of the junction left unmatched. In germline, CDR1 is SGHDT, CDR2 YYEEEE. There are 16 residues in the CDR3. Here the CDR3 DNA reads TGTGCCACTTCTCCGGGACTAGCGCCCAACACCGGGGAGCTGTTTTTT. Translated: CATSPGLAPNTGELFF.

This chain connects TRBV11-2 to TRBJ1-2; 8 nucleotides align to TRBD1. The V gene end was trimmed by 1 base and the J gene end by 8 bases; junction bases not matched to a gene: 6. CDR1 and CDR2 (germline): SGHAT, FQNNGV. CDR3 length: 14 amino acids. CDR3 coding DNA: TGTGCCAGCAGCTTAGGTGACAGGGGAGGAGGCTACACCTTC. The encoded protein is CASSLGDRGGGYTF.

This chain joins TRBV6-1 and TRBJ2-3; D is possibly TRBD2 (5 bases). Germline V lookup: CDR1 MNHNS, CDR2 SASEGT. V lost 2 bases and J 1 base, leaving 10 bases between the germline ends. This CDR3 spans 15 amino acids. The DNA of the CDR3 is TGTGCCAGCAGTGAACTAGCCCATGGCACAGATACGCAGTATTTT. It translates to CASSELAHGTDTQYF.

The chain uses TRBV29-1 and TRBJ2-2; maybe TRBD1 (6 bases). The V end lost 3 bases, the J end lost 2 bases, and 7 bases lay between the germline ends. This CDR3 spans 13 amino acids. Per germline, CDR1 SQVTM and CDR2 ANQGSEA. CDR3 sequence: CSVDRGNTGELFF. CDR3 sequence (DNA): TGCAGCGTTGACAGGGGAAACACCGGGGAGCTGTTTTTT.

The genes are TRBV28 and TRBJ1-1; D gene ambiguous. The CDR3 is 13 amino acids. Trimming removed 8 bases from V and 1 base from J, with 11 bases in between. CDR1 is MDHEN and CDR2 is SYDVKM in the germline V gene. This chain's CDR3 is CASYPYRNTEAFF. For the CDR3, the DNA is TGTGCCAGCTATCCTTACAGGAACACTGAAGCTTTCTTT.

The chain employs TRBV29-1 and TRBJ2-7; TRBD1 matches 9 bases. Trimming cost V 4 bases and J 3 bases; bases outside gene matches: 4. Germline V gives CDR1 SQVTM, CDR2 ANQGSEA. The CDR3 extends over 13 amino acids. The CDR3 region has the DNA TGCAGCGTTGCCGGGACAGGGAGCTACGAGCAGTACTTC. Translated, it gives CSVAGTGSYEQYF.

This rearrangement joins TRBV5-8 to TRBJ2-2, with D possibly matching TRBD2 (5 bases). The CDR3 is 14 amino acids. The V end was cut by 1 base, the J end by 4 bases, with 8 bases between. The germline V gene has CDR1 SGHTS and CDR2 YDEGEE. In DNA, the CDR3 is TGTGCCAGCAGCTTGATGGGGAGCACCGGGGAGCTGTTTTTT. Its translation is CASSLMGSTGELFF.

The rearrangement joins TRBV28 to TRBJ2-1, with D possibly matching TRBD1 (5 bases). Trimming left V 8 bases short and J 6 bases short, with 17 bases between. CDR3 length: 14 amino acids. Per the germline V gene, CDR1 is MDHEN and CDR2 is SYDVKM. CDR3 coding DNA: TGTGCCAGCTTAGGGGCATCCTGGGCCAATGAGCAGTTCTTC. It translates to CASLGASWANEQFF. Looking up the rest from reference TRBV28 and TRBJ2-1 gives the full variable domain: DVKVTQSSRYLVKRTGEKVFLECVQDMDHENMFWYRQDPGLGLRLIYFSYDVKMKEKGDIPEGYSVSREKKERFSLILESASTNQTSMYLCASLGASWANEQFFGPGTRLTVL.

V usage is TRBV14 and J usage is TRBJ1-1, with D maybe TRBD1 (5 bases). This CDR3 spans 15 amino acids. Trimming shortened V by 5 bases and J by 5 bases, and 18 bases separated the two germline ends. From germline, CDR1 is SGHDN and CDR2 FVKESK. In nucleotides, the CDR3 is TGTGCCAGCAGCGAAGGGGCAGGGTATGGAACTGAAGCTTTCTTT. Translated, it gives CASSEGAGYGTEAFF.

The chain recombines TRBV18 with TRBJ1-2; D remains ambiguous. The CDR3 has 15 residues. Trimming shortened V by 6 bases and J by 0 bases, and 14 bases separated the two germline ends. The germline gives CDR1 KGHSH, CDR2 LQKENI. In DNA form, the CDR3 reads TGTGCCAGCTCCCAACGGGGATCATCTAACTATGGCTACACCTTC. Its protein is CASSQRGSSNYGYTF.

The rearrangement joins TRBV19 to TRBJ1-3; the D gene is possibly TRBD1 (6 bases). Germline V CDR1 and CDR2: LNHDA, SQIVND (reference sequence). V was shortened by 4 bases and J by 3 bases, with 13 bases between the two germline ends. The CDR3 runs 15 residues. In DNA form, the CDR3 reads TGTGCCAGTAGTACCACCACAGGGTATGGAAACACCATATATTTT. As protein: CASSTTTGYGNTIYF.

CDR3 DNA: TGTGCCAGCAGCCCACGGACAGGGACAGATACGCAGTATTTT. Translating gives CASSPRTGTDTQYF. The rearrangement joins TRBV9 to TRBJ2-3; 8 positions match TRBD1. Germline lookup yields CDR1 SGDLS and CDR2 YYNGEE. With 4 bases clipped from V and 3 bases from J, the junction kept 4 bases outside the gene matches. The CDR3 sequence is 14 residues long.

This chain uses TRBV30 with TRBJ1-1; TRBD1 might be the D (6 bases). The V gene lost 4 bases and the J gene lost 4 bases, with 25 bases spanning the gap. From germline, CDR1 is GTSNPN and CDR2 SVGIG (reference sequence). The CDR3 covers 17 residues. The chain's CDR3 is CAWNRGKAGALSTEAFF. The CDR3 bases are TGTGCCTGGAATAGGGGAAAAGCAGGGGCGTTAAGCACTGAAGCTTTCTTT. Using reference TRBV30 and TRBJ1-1 for the parts outside the CDR3, the full variable domain is SQTIHQWPATLVQPVGSPLSLECTVEGTSNPNLYWYRQAAGRGLQLLFYSVGIGQISSEVPQNLSASRPQDRQFILSSKKLLLSDSGFYLCAWNRGKAGALSTEAFFGQGTRLTVV.

The rearrangement uses TRBV11-1 and TRBJ2-7; the match to TRBD1 covers 9 bases. The CDR3 is made up of 14 amino acids. The V and J ends lost 5 bases and 4 bases, in that order; junction bases with no gene match: 6. Germline values: CDR1 SGHAT, CDR2 FQDESV (reference sequence). The CDR3 sequence is CASSLTTGGYEQYF. The DNA for the CDR3 is TGTGCCAGCAGCCTTACGACAGGGGGATACGAGCAGTACTTC. Using reference TRBV11-1 and TRBJ2-7 for the parts outside the CDR3, the full variable domain is EAEVAQSPRYKITEKSQAVAFWCDPISGHATLYWYRQILGQGPELLVQFQDESVVDDSQLPKDRFSAERLKGVDSTLKIQPAELGDSAMYLCASSLTTGGYEQYFGPGTRLTVT.

The rearrangement links TRBV29-1 to TRBJ1-2; D gene unclear. CDR1 is SQVTM and CDR2 is ANQGSEA in the germline V gene. V lost 4 bases and J 8 bases, leaving 14 bases between the germline ends. The CDR3 runs to 12 residues. CDR3 loop: CSVGPTKEGYTF. CDR3 DNA: TGCAGCGTTGGGCCTACTAAGGAGGGCTACACCTTC.

This chain joins TRBV5-1 and TRBJ2-3; 10 bases match TRBD2. The trim removed 0 bases at V and 0 bases at J, leaving 7 bases unmatched. CDR1 and CDR2 from the germline V gene are SGHRS and YFSETQ. CDR3 length: 18 amino acids. CDR3 sequence reads: CASSLGLAGTSSTDTQYF. The DNA for the CDR3 is TGCGCCAGCAGCTTGGGACTAGCGGGCACGTCTAGCACAGATACGCAGTATTTT. Based on the CDR3 plus reference TRBV5-1 and TRBJ2-3, the full variable domain is KAGVTQTPRYLIKTRGQQVTLSCSPISGHRSVSWYQQTPGQGLQFLFEYFSETQRNKGNFPGRFSGRQFSNSRSEMNVSTLELGDSALYLCASSLGLAGTSSTDTQYFGPGTRLTVL.

The chain employs TRBV5-1 and TRBJ1-1, with D possibly being TRBD1 (5 bases). V was clipped by 2 bases and J by 3 bases, with 11 bases between them. Germline V lookup: CDR1 SGHRS, CDR2 YFSETQ. The CDR3 has 14 amino acids. Written as DNA, the CDR3 is TGCGCCAGCAGCTTAGGGGAGGAGGACACTGAAGCTTTCTTT. Its translation is CASSLGEEDTEAFF. The full variable domain, with the rest looked up from reference TRBV5-1 and TRBJ1-1, is KAGVTQTPRYLIKTRGQQVTLSCSPISGHRSVSWYQQTPGQGLQFLFEYFSETQRNKGNFPGRFSGRQFSNSRSEMNVSTLELGDSALYLCASSLGEEDTEAFFGQGTRLTVV.

This chain links TRBV30 with TRBJ2-7; the D gene is possibly TRBD2 (5 bases). This CDR3 is built from 17 residues. The V end was cut by 1 base, the J end by 0 bases, with 19 bases between. Germline loops: CDR1 GTSNPN, CDR2 SVGIG (reference sequence). The CDR3 DNA reads as TGTGCCTGGAGTGCCTTATTTGTGGGAGTGGGCTCCTACGAGCAGTACTTC. Its translation is CAWSALFVGVGSYEQYF. The full variable domain, with the rest looked up from reference TRBV30 and TRBJ2-7, is SQTIHQWPATLVQPVGSPLSLECTVEGTSNPNLYWYRQAAGRGLQLLFYSVGIGQISSEVPQNLSASRPQDRQFILSSKKLLLSDSGFYLCAWSALFVGVGSYEQYFGPGTRLTVT.

The chain combines TRBV5-1 with TRBJ2-5, with 13 positions matching TRBD2. From germline, CDR1 is SGHRS and CDR2 YFSETQ. The CDR3 spans 16 residues. The ends lost 3 bases at V and 5 bases at J; junction bases unmatched: 7. The DNA for the CDR3 is TGCGCCAGCAGCTCCTCCCTACTAGCGGGAGGGGAGACCCAGTACTTC. It yields the protein CASSSSLLAGGETQYF.

The V gene is TRBV28, the J gene TRBJ2-7; TRBD2 matches 14 bases. Trimming cost V 3 bases and J 3 bases; bases outside gene matches: 16. The CDR3 has 20 amino acids. The V gene's germline CDR1 is MDHEN and CDR2 SYDVKM. CDR3 region: CASSLPTTGTSGRSFYEQYF. CDR3 coding DNA: TGTGCCAGCAGTTTGCCCACGACCGGGACTAGCGGGAGATCCTTCTACGAGCAGTACTTC.

The V gene is TRBV19, the J gene TRBJ1-1; D remains ambiguous. Germline-derived CDR1 and CDR2 are LNHDA and SQIVND (reference sequence). Trimming took 3 bases from V and 1 from J, leaving 12 bases between them. CDR3 length: 15 amino acids. The CDR3 DNA reads TGTGCCAGTAGTATTTTCCCCATTCCGAACACTGAAGCTTTCTTT. Protein sequence: CASSIFPIPNTEAFF.

V usage is TRBV30 and J usage is TRBJ2-5; the D is unclear. V was pared by 3 bases and J by 5 bases, with 7 bases between. The germline V gene has CDR1 GTSNPN and CDR2 SVGIG (reference sequence). The CDR3 has 11 amino acids. CDR3 sequence: CAWRAWETQYF. As DNA, the CDR3 is TGTGCCTGGAGAGCGTGGGAGACCCAGTACTTC.

The genes are TRBV9 and TRBJ1-2; D not certain. Germline V gene sequence: CDR1 SGDLS, CDR2 YYNGEE. V lost 3 bases and J lost 4, with 10 bases in between. This CDR3 comprises 13 residues. The CDR3 DNA reads as TGTGCCAGCAGCGGAGACACCGCCTATGGCTACACCTTC. Protein product: CASSGDTAYGYTF.

The chain uses TRBV19 and TRBJ1-2, with unresolved D. The germline CDR1 and CDR2 sequences are LNHDA and SQIVND (reference sequence). CDR3 size: 13 residues. The V end was cut by 4 bases, the J end by 0 bases, with 6 bases between. The CDR3 loop is CASSRRSNYGYTF. In DNA, the CDR3 is TGTGCCAGTAGTAGGAGGTCTAACTATGGCTACACCTTC.

J is TRBJ2-1 and V is TRBV5-6; 8 bases are a match to TRBD1. J gave up 5 bases and V 4 bases, and 8 bases lay outside the gene matches. The V gene's germline CDR1 is SGHDT and CDR2 YYEEEE. The CDR3 has 15 residues. The CDR3 spells CASSRTGGTDNEQFF. The DNA of the CDR3 is TGTGCCAGCAGCAGAACAGGGGGGACTGACAATGAGCAGTTCTTC.

This clone occurred a few times. The J gene is TRBJ1-5, the V gene TRBV15; D gene uncertain. Trimming took 2 bases from V and 3 from J, leaving 8 bases between them. Germline V gene lookup returns CDR1 LNHNV and CDR2 YYDKDF (reference sequence). This CDR3 is 14 amino acids long. CDR3 bases: TGTGCCACCAGCAGATCAGCGCCCAATCAGCCCCAGCATTTT. This codes for CATSRSAPNQPQHF.